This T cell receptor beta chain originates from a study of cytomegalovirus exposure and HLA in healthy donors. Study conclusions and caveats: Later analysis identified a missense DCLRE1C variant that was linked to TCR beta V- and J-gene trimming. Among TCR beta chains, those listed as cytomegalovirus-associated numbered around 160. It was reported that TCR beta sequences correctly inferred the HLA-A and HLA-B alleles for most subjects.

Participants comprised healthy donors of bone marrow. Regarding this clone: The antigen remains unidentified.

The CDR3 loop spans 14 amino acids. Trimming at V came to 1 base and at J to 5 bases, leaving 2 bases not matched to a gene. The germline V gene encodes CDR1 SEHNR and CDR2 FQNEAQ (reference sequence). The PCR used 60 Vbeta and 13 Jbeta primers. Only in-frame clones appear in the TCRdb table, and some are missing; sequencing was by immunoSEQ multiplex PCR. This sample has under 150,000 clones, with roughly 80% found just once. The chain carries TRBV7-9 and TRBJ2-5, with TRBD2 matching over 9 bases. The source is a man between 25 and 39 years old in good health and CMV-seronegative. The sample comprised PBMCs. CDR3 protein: CASSLGSGRETQYF. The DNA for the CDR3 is TGTGCCAGCAGCTTAGGAAGCGGGAGGGAGACCCAGTACTTC. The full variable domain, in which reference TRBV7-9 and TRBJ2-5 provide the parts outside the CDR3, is DTGVSQNPRHKITKRGQNVTFRCDPISEHNRLYWYRQTLGQGPEFLTYFQNEAQLEKSRLLSDRFSAERPKGSFSTLEIQRTEQGDSAMYLCASSLGSGRETQYFGPGTRLLVL.